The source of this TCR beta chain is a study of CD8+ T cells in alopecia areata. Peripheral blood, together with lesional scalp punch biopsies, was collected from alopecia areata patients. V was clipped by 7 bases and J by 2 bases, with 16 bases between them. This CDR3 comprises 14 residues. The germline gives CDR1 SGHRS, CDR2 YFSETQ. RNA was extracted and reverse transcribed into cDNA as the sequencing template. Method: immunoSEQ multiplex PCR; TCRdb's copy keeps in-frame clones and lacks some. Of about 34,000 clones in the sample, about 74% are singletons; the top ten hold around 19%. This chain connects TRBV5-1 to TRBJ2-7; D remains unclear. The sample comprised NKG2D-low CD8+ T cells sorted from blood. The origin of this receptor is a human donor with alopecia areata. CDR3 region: CASSPILGTYEQYF. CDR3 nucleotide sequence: TGCGCCAGCTCACCTATTCTGGGAACCTACGAGCAGTACTTC.